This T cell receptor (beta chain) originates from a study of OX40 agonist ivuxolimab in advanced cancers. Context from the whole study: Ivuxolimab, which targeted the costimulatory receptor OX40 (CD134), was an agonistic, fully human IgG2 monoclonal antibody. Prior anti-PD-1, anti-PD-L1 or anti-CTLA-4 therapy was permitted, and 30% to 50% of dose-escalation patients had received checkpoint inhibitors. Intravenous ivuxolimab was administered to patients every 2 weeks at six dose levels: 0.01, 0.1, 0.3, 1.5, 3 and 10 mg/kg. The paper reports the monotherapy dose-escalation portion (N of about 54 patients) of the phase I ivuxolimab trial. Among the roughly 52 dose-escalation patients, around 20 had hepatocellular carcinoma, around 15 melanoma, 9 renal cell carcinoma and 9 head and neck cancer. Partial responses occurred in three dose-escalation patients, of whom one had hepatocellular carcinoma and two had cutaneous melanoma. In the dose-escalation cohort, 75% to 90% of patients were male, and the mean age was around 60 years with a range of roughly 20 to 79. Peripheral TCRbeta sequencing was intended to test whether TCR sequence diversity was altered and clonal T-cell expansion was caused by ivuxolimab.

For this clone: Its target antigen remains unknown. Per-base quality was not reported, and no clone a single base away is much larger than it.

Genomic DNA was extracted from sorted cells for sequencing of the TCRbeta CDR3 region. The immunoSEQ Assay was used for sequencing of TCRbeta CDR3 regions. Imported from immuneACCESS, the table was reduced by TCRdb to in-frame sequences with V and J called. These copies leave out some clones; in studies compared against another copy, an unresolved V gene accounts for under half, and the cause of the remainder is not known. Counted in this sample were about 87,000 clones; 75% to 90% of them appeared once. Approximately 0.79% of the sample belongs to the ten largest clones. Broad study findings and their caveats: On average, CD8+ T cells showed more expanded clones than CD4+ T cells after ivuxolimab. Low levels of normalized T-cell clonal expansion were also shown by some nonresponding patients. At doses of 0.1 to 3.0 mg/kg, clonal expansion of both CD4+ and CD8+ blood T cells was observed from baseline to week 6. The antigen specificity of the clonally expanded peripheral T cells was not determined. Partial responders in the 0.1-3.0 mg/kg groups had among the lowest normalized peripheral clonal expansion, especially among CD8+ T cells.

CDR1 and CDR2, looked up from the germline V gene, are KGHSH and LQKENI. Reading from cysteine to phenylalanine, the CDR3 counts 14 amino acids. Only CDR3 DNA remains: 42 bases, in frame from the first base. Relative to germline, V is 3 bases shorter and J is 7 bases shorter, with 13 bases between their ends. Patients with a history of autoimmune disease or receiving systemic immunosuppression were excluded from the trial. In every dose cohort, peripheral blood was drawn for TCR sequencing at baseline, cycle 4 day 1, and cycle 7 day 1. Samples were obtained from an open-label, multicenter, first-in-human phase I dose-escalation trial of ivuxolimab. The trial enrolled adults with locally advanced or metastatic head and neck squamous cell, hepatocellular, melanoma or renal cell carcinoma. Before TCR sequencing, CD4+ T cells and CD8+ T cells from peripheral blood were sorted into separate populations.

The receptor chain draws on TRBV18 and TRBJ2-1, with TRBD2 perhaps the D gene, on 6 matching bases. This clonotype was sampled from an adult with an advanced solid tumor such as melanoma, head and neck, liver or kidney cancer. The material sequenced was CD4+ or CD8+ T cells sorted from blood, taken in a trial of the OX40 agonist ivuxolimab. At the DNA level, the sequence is TGTGCCAGCTCACCCGGGGCGGGGACGAATGAGCAGTTCTTC. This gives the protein CASSPGAGTNEQFF.